This entry is about one T cell receptor (beta chain). These data originate in a study of T cell changes during pregnancy in multiple sclerosis. Assay: immunoSEQ multiplex PCR; the TCRdb copy retains only in-frame clones and omits some. The profile shows under 90,000 clones, 92% of them singletons. The V and J ends lost 5 bases and 2 bases respectively, with 12 bases between them. The CDR3 is 14 residues long. Germline V lookup: CDR1 MNHEY, CDR2 SMNVEV (reference sequence). The sequences come from peripheral blood, collected after pregnancy. This chain joins TRBV27 and TRBJ2-5, with a tentative D call TRBD1 (5 bases). The TCR originated in a female donor in good health, enrolled as a control in a pregnancy study. CDR3 sequence (DNA): TGTGCCAGCAGTCCCTGGACAAAACAAGAGACCCAGTACTTC. This sequence encodes CASSPWTKQETQYF.